The rows below give T cell receptor beta chains drawn from one sample of a study of cytomegalovirus exposure and HLA in healthy donors. Profiled with immunoSEQ multiplex PCR; TCRdb holds only in-frame clones, not every one. The sample records roughly 200,000 clones, roughly 80% being singletons. Sequenced input: PBMCs. Source of these receptors: a man aged 50-60 years in good health and CMV-seronegative. Both conserved end residues are trimmed from each CDR3. Fields, in order: V gene, J gene, CDR3 protein.

>TRBV7-9|TRBJ2-5
ASSQGTEQETQY
>TRBV5-1|TRBJ1-5
ASSLGQGSNQPQH
>TRBV19|TRBJ1-1
ASSMRGTEAF
>TRBV6-5|TRBJ1-6
ASSSKGVPGNSPLH
>TRBV7-2|TRBJ2-7
ASSPQSSGGYEQY
>TRBV5-5|TRBJ2-7
ASSLGAGGDYEQY
>TRBV18|TRBJ2-7
ASSRIDSRGEQY
>TRBV9|TRBJ1-1
ASSVVGGPEAF
>TRBV7-3|TRBJ1-4
ASSLRRLRSWQGKEKLF
>TRBV7-9|TRBJ1-2
AAPAAEGYGYT
>TRBV19|TRBJ2-3
ASNLAGSFTDTQY
>TRBV9|TRBJ2-3
ASSTGLGITDTQY
>TRBV18|TRBJ1-3
ASSPRQEAGNTIY
>TRBV18|TRBJ2-4
ASSPHPGPKNIQY
>TRBV11-3|TRBJ2-1
ASSSTGGRSYNEQF
>TRBV2|TRBJ1-1
ASSPGTGRRTEAF
>TRBV20-1|TRBJ1-1
SVGGNTEAF
>TRBV9|TRBJ2-3
ASSVPLLGGPTDTQY
>TRBV5-6|TRBJ2-3
ASSSLTLAGTSTDTQY
>TRBV19|-
ASSSPSRSSTYEQY
>TRBV11-2|TRBJ2-7
ASSTTGTGGVYEQY
>TRBV19|TRBJ2-2
ASSNRGAANTGELF
>TRBV27|TRBJ2-7
ASRGRDEQY
>TRBV6-5|TRBJ1-2
ASSPDRNYGYT
>TRBV7-2|TRBJ1-6
ASRFRGSSISPLH
>TRBV5-1|TRBJ2-2
ASSFEGNTGELF
>TRBV5-1|TRBJ2-7
ASSLGAATYEQY
>TRBV9|TRBJ2-5
ASSVDLKTETQY
>TRBV9|TRBJ2-3
ASSAGLAGTQY
>TRBV7-9|TRBJ1-5
ASSPGQQPQH
>TRBV4-3|TRBJ2-2
ASAPIIRAGTGELF
>TRBV28|TRBJ1-5
ATQTGGLNQPQH
>TRBV12-5|TRBJ1-5
ASATGTGPQPQH
>TRBV7-9|TRBJ1-2
ASSLRAGADGYT
>TRBV18|TRBJ2-5
ASSPAGREETQY
>TRBV11-3|TRBJ2-1
ASSGTPVDEQF
>TRBV9|TRBJ2-6
ASSVRQGAPAGANVLT
>TRBV18|TRBJ2-1
ASSPLGGVYNEQF
>TRBV5-1|TRBJ1-1
ASSSGTGTASAF
>TRBV5-8|TRBJ1-2
ASSPDRSYGYT
>TRBV5-1|TRBJ2-1
ASSWLSSRGTNEQF
>TRBV5-1|TRBJ2-4
ASSLNPSGGKNIQY
>TRBV28|TRBJ1-5
ASRSLNQPQH
>TRBV4-3|TRBJ2-7
ASSSTGGLSYEQY
>TRBV7-2|TRBJ2-5
ASSLRNRVTETQY
>TRBV7-2|TRBJ2-5
ASSLAGAKETQY
>TRBV11-2|TRBJ2-1
ALELTAGSGSYNEQF